Listed below are T cell receptor beta chains from one sample, sequenced in a study of blood T cell repertoires in COVID-19. Method: immunoSEQ multiplex PCR; TCRdb's copy keeps in-frame clones and lacks some. The sample holds 55,000 to 70,000 clones; around 81% are singletons and the top ten take roughly 3.6%. Sequencing was performed on peripheral blood. Receptors originate from a woman older than 75 with acute or convalescent COVID-19. Each CDR3 is given without its conserved first and last residue.

>TRBV4-1
ASSQGGLRFLGSGELF
>TRBV28
ASSLTARPYSYEQY
>TRBV7-2
ASSVTQGVFTEAF
>TRBV7-2
ASKPGQGSSPLH
>TRBV27
ASKTGGSEKLF
>TRBV28
ASSFTHGYGYT
>TRBV21-1
ASSPDGGLNEKLF
>TRBV6-6
ASSTGHTGELF
>TRBV2
ASSESGTGELF
>TRBV9
ASSSGTANSPLH
>TRBV9
ASSPGLAGATGELF
>TRBV10-3
AISEKQGVGQPQH
>TRBV6-6
ASSYSGTGLGGYT
>TRBV27
ASSFRQGNSPLH
>TRBV9
ASRGDTVNTEAF
>TRBV5-1
ASSFSKGRVYNEQF
>TRBV19
ASSISHGASGYNEQF
>TRBV3-1/TRBV3-2
ASSHWQTDYGYT
>TRBV12-3/TRBV12-4
ASTKGTSGQF
>TRBV5-4
ASSLDLGLAGSSTDTQY
>TRBV5-4
ASSPREGLRETQY
>TRBV28
ASSLRGGAHNEQF
>TRBV3-1/TRBV3-2
ASSPRTGPNF
>TRBV9
ASKASGSNEQY
>TRBV28
ASSFWEGPGNEQF
>TRBV6-5
ASTRRTGGGEKLF
>TRBV4-1
ASSQEGSGRADTQY
>TRBV9
ASSGAGTEAF
>TRBV7-9
ASRHRISTGELF
>TRBV15
ATSGLRTGEQF
>TRBV2
ARSGLEEQF
>TRBV6-5
ARGVATNEKLF
>TRBV13
ASSSGTDYEQY
>TRBV3-1/TRBV3-2
ASSQVGGRVDEQY
>TRBV15
ATGGTADFWPQH
>TRBV28
ASSPGTSYNQPQH
>TRBV6-1
ASSEAPTVSPLH
>TRBV5-1
ASSLQGSVVNTEAF
>TRBV30
AWDSSGNTIY
>TRBV6-2/TRBV6-3
ASSYGGAGQPQH
>TRBV7-2
ASSLARGQIYGYT
>TRBV28
ASGVRFRRGRGEQF
>TRBV11-2
ASSLVPSGSNEQF
>TRBV3-1/TRBV3-2
ASSQDMTGAYGYT
>TRBV3-1/TRBV3-2
ASSHLGGAGNIQY